This T cell receptor (beta chain) emerged from a study of coeliac disease. Study at large: Disease groups: newly diagnosed active, refractory type I, gluten-free-diet controlled. Study-level results: TRB repertoires were largely private, with most amino acid sequences found in only one sample. Intraepithelial and lamina propria fractions were not highly pure, so cross-contamination was possible.

In the case of this clone: Its antigen is unidentified.

TCRdb's copy holds only in-frame clones and misses some; the assay was immunoSEQ multiplex PCR. The sample lists about 4,300 clones, 45% to 65% occurring once. This TCR was sampled from a human donor with active celiac disease. What was sequenced was intraepithelial lymphocytes from the gut.

The CDR3 is CASSQISSGTYEQYF. As DNA, the CDR3 is TGCGCCAGCAGCCAAATCTCTAGCGGGACCTACGAGCAGTACTTC. The chain has TRBV4-3 and TRBJ2-7; TRBD2 matches 9 bases. This CDR3 comprises 15 residues. CDR1 and CDR2 from the germline V gene are LGHNA and YSLEER. V dropped 2 bases and J dropped 2; count of bases not matched to a gene: 4.